This TCR beta chain is from a study of cytomegalovirus exposure and HLA in healthy donors. Looking at the study overall: It was reported in a later analysis that the same platform had been used for the approximately 110 validation repertoires as for the roughly 700 first-cohort repertoires. Study-wide points: Reports showed the classifier diagnosing cytomegalovirus status with high specificity and sensitivity. Rarity held for most TCR sequences, but there were some public TCRs that occurred in many donors. In vitro work confirmed that three CMV-associated chains recognize CMV antigens.

TCRdb's table, derived via immunoSEQ multiplex PCR, lists solely in-frame clones and lacks some. Of 150,000 to 200,000 clones detected, 84% appear once; the ten largest clones hold around 6.7%. Notes on this clone: Its cognate antigen is unknown.

The CDR3 has 13 residues. Germline V gene lookup returns CDR1 SGHNT and CDR2 YYREEE (reference sequence). V was pared by 4 bases and J by 6 bases, with 10 bases between. The chain combines TRBV5-4 with TRBJ2-2, with D possibly TRBD1 on 6 matching bases. The origin of this receptor is a man aged 18 to 30 in good health and CMV-seropositive. The specimen was PBMCs. Here the CDR3 reads CASSPGVPGELFF. DNA for the CDR3: TGTGCCAGCAGCCCAGGGGTCCCCGGGGAGCTGTTTTTT.